The rows below give T cell receptor beta chains drawn from one sample of a study of human T cells and chemical hapten exposure. One entry per CDR3 protein results from TCRdb running MiXCR on the RACE reads. The sample shows 97,000 or so distinct CDR3 sequences, 25% to 30% of them seen only once. The sample consisted of whole blood, taken in connection with sensitization to the hapten diphenylcyclopropenone (DPC). The receptors stem from a man aged 40-49 years with alopecia areata. Some clones in this sample may be carry-over from other donors' samples. Each CDR3 is given with its conserved first and last residue. D genes are given only for firm matches. Not all rows give a size; the values are once, few, many and, for expanded clones, a class.

d_gene,abundance,v_gene,j_gene,CDR3nt,CDR3aa
-,few,TRBV20-1,TRBJ2-4,TGCAGTGCTAGAGACAAAGGCAAAAACATTCAGTACTTC,CSARDKGKNIQYF
TRBD2,-,TRBV29-1,TRBJ2-3,TGCAGCGTTCGTAGCGGGAGGGCCTTCGCAGATACGCAGTATTTT,CSVRSGRAFADTQYF
TRBD2,-,TRBV4-1,TRBJ2-1,TGCGCCAGCAGCCCACTAGCGGGGTACAATGAGCAGTTCTTC,CASSPLAGYNEQFF
-,-,TRBV25-1,TRBJ2-7,TGTGCCAGCAGTGAAGGGACGGCGCTCTACGAGCAGTACTTC,CASSEGTALYEQYF
TRBD1,-,TRBV20-1,TRBJ2-3,TGCAGTGCTAGGCCCATTAGAATGACAGGGTCAGATACGCAGTATTTT,CSARPIRMTGSDTQYF
TRBD1,-,TRBV7-2,TRBJ2-3,TGTGCCAGCAGACGAAGGCCGGACAGGAGCAGCACAGATACGCAGTATTTT,CASRRRPDRSSTDTQYF
TRBD2,few,TRBV7-2,TRBJ2-3,TGTGCCAGCAGCTTAGTAGCGGGGATGAGCACAGATACGCAGTATTTT,CASSLVAGMSTDTQYF
-,many,TRBV27,TRBJ2-7,TGTGCCAGCAGTCTGTCACAGGAATACGAGCAGTACTTC,CASSLSQEYEQYF
TRBD2,few,TRBV12-3/TRBV12-4,TRBJ2-7,TGTGCCAGCAGAGGGACTACCTACGAGCAGTACTTC,CASRGTTYEQYF
-,-,TRBV27,TRBJ2-3,TGTGCCAGCAGCAGAAACAGGGATGCCCTTGGGGATACGCAGTATTTT,CASSRNRDALGDTQYF
TRBD2,-,TRBV2,TRBJ2-3,TGTGCCAGGCCGGGACTAGAGGCAGATACGCAGTATTTT,CARPGLEADTQYF